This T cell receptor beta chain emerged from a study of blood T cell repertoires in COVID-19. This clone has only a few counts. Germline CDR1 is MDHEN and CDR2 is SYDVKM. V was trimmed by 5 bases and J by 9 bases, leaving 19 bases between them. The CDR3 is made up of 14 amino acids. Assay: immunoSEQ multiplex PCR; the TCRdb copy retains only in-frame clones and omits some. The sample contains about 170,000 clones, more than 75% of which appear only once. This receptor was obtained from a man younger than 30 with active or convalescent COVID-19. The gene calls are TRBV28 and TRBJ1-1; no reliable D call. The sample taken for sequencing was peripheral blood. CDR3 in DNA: TGTGCCAGCAGTCTTACCCAAGTCGAGCGGAAAGCTTTCTTT. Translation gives CASSLTQVERKAFF.